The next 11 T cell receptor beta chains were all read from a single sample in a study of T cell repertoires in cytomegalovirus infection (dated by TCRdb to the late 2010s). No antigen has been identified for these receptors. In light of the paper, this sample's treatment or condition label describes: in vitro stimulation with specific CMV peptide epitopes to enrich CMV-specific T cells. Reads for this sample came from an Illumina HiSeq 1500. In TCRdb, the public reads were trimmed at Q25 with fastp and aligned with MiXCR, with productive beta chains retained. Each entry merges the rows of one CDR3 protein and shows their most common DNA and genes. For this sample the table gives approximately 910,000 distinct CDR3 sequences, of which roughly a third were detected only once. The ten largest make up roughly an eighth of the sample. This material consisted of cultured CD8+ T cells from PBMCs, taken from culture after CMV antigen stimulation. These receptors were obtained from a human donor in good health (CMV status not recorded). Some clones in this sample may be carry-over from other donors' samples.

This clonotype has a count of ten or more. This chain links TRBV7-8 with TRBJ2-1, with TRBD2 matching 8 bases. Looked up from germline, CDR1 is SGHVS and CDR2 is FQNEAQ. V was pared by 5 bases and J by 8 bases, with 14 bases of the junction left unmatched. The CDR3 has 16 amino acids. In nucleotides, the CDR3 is TGTGCCAGCAGCCCCTCCCCCAAAGAGACTAGCGATGAGCAGTTCTTC. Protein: CASSPSPKETSDEQFF.

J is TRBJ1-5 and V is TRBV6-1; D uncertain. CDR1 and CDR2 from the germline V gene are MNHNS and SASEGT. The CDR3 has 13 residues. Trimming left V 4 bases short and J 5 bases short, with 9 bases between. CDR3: CASSVDGYQPQHF. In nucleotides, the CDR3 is TGTGCCAGCAGTGTGGACGGTTATCAGCCCCAGCATTTT.

CDR3 DNA sequence: TGTGCCAGTAGGGGCGGGGGGTCCCAAGAGACCCAGTACTTC. Protein sequence: CASRGGGSQETQYF. The chain couples TRBV19 to TRBJ2-5; TRBD2 matches at 8 bases. This CDR3 spans 14 amino acids. Germline loops: CDR1 LNHDA, CDR2 SQIVND (reference sequence). J lost 1 base, V lost 6 bases, and 4 bases had no gene match. The full variable domain, in which reference TRBV19 and TRBJ2-5 provide the parts outside the CDR3, is DGGITQSPKYLFRKEGQNVTLSCEQNLNHDAMYWYRQDPGQGLRLIYYSQIVNDFQKGDIAEGYSVSREKKESFPLTVTSAQKNPTAFYLCASRGGGSQETQYFGPGTRLLVL.

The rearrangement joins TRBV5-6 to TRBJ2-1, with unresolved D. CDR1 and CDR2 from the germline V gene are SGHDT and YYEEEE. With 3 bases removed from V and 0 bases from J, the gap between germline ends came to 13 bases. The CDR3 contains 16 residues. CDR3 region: CASSWETLSSYNEQFF. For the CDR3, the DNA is TGTGCCAGCAGCTGGGAAACCTTAAGCTCCTACAATGAGCAGTTCTTC.

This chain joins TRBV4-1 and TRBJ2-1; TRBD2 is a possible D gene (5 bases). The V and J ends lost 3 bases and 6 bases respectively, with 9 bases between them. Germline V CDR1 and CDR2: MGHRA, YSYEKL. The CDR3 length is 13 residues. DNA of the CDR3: TGCGCCAGCAGCCATCCGGGGAGCAATGAGCAGTTCTTC. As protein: CASSHPGSNEQFF.

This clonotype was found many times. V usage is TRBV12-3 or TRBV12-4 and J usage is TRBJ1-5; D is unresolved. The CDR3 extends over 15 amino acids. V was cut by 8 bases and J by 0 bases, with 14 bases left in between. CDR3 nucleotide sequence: TGTGCCAGCGCAGATTATGGAGCTAGCAATCAGCCCCAGCATTTT. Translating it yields CASADYGASNQPQHF.

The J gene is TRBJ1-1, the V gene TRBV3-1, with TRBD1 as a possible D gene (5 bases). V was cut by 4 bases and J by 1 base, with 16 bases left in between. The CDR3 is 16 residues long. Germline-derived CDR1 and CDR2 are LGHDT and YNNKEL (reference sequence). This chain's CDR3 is CASSPGSIGQNTEAFF. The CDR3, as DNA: TGTGCCAGCAGCCCGGGGAGTATTGGACAGAACACTGAAGCTTTCTTT.

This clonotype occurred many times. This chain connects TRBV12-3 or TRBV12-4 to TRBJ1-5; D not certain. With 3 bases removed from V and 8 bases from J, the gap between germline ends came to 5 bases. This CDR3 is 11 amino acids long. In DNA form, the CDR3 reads TGTGCCAGCAGTTTTGGTGAGCCCCAGCATTTT. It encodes CASSFGEPQHF.

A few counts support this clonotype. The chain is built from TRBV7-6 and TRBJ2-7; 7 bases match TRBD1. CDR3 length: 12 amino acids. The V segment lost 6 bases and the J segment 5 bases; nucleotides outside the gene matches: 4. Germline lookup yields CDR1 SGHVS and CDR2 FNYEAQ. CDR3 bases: TGTGCCAGCAGTCGAACAGGGGACGAGCAGTACTTC. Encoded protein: CASSRTGDEQYF.

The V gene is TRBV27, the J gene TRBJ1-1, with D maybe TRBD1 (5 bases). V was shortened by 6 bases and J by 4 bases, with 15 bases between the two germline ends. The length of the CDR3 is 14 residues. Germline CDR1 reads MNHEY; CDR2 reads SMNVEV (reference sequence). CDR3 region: CASSLERGGTEAFF. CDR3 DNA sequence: TGTGCCAGCAGCCTGGAGAGGGGTGGCACTGAAGCTTTCTTT.

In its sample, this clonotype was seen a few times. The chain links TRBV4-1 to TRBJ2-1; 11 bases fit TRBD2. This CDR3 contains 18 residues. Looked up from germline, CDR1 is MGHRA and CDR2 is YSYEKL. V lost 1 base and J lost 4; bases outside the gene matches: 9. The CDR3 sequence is CASSQVGASGGKYNEQFF. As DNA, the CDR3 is TGCGCCAGCAGCCAAGTTGGGGCTAGCGGGGGGAAATACAATGAGCAGTTCTTC.